This passage covers 5 T cell receptor beta chains from one sample sequenced in a study of read filtering for tumor transcriptome and immune sequencing. This library used roughly 430 ng RNA and molecular barcoded adaptors spanning alpha/delta and beta/gamma chains. TCRdb used MiXCR to reprocess the reads, holding one entry per CDR3 protein. The repertoire holds 12,000 to 15,000 distinct CDR3 sequences, with around 21% as singletons. The specimen sequenced was a population of CD138-negative cells sorted from bone marrow. These receptors all come from a donor at least 40 years old with multiple myeloma.

This clonotype was seen repeatedly, ten times or more. J is TRBJ2-7 and V is TRBV7-2; a weak D match, TRBD2 (6 bases). Germline assignment: CDR1 SGHTA and CDR2 FQGNSA. Trimming removed 5 bases from V and 4 bases from J, with 15 bases in between. The CDR3 sequence is 14 residues long. The CDR3 nucleotides are TGTGCCAGCAGCCCCTCCGGGAGCCCTTACGAGCAGTACTTC. It yields the protein CASSPSGSPYEQYF.

The chain joins TRBV5-1 to TRBJ1-2; TRBD1 matches 10 bases. Looked up from germline, CDR1 is SGHRS and CDR2 is YFSETQ. V lost 0 bases, J lost 6 bases, and 2 bases stayed unmatched. This CDR3 is 14 amino acids long. CDR3 DNA sequence: TGCGCCAGCAGCTTGGGACAGGGGGCGCATGGCTACACCTTC. Amino acid sequence: CASSLGQGAHGYTF.

The CDR3 reads CSATLRASSGANVLTF. In DNA, the CDR3 is TGCAGTGCTACTCTAAGGGCCAGCTCTGGGGCCAACGTCCTGACTTTC. The chain couples TRBV20-1 to TRBJ2-6, with D uncertain. CDR1 DFQATT and CDR2 SNEGSKA come from the germline V gene (reference sequence). This CDR3 is built from 16 residues. V was pared by 4 bases and J by 0 bases, with 13 bases between.

This clonotype was recorded at least ten times. This chain links TRBV11-2 with TRBJ2-7; 9 bases are shared with TRBD1. CDR1 is SGHAT and CDR2 is FQNNGV in the germline V gene. J was trimmed by 1 base and V by 3 bases; bases with no gene match: 4. CDR3 size: 15 residues. The DNA of the CDR3 is TGTGCCAGCAGCTTCCCCGGGACAGGGTCCTACGAGCAGTACTTC. This gives the protein CASSFPGTGSYEQYF.

This clonotype was picked up a small number of times. The gene calls are TRBV20-1 and TRBJ2-5, with no clear D. V was pared by 5 bases and J by 2 bases, with 18 bases between. The CDR3 is 15 amino acids. Germline V gene data show CDR1 as DFQATT and CDR2 as SNEGSKA (reference sequence). The CDR3 DNA reads TGCAGTGCTCACCATGGTTGGGTTAGTCAAGAGACCCAGTACTTC. Residues: CSAHHGWVSQETQYF.